Listed below are T cell receptor beta chains from one sample, sequenced in a study of shared clonotypes between healthy human individuals. Assay used: immunoSEQ multiplex PCR; TCRdb lists only in-frame clones, some missing. The sample shows more than 2,000,000 clones, 85% to 95% of them seen only once. Sequencing used naive CD4+ T cells from PBMCs. These receptors originate from a man younger than 35 in good health. Some clones in this sample may be carry-over from other donors' samples. Each CDR3 is given with its conserved first and last residue. Each record gives: V gene, D gene, clone size, J gene, CDR3 DNA, CDR3 protein. The D gene is left open where the match is weak. Some rows have no size entry. The others give once, few or many, or a class for an expanded clone.

TRBV7-2	TRBD1	-	TRBJ1-3	TGTGCCAGCAGCCCCGGGACAGCGGCTGGCACCATATATTTT	CASSPGTAAGTIYF
TRBV6-6	-	-	TRBJ1-5	TGTGCCAGCAGTTATCGGTCGGAGAATCAGCCCCAGCATTTT	CASSYRSENQPQHF
TRBV29-1	-	once	TRBJ2-7	TGCAGCGTTGCCCGGGCCAGCAGCTCCTACGAGCAGTACTTC	CSVARASSSYEQYF
TRBV12-5	-	-	TRBJ2-3	TGTGCTAGTGGTTTGGTCCCCCGAAGTGCAGATACGCAGTATTTT	CASGLVPRSADTQYF
TRBV5-1	-	-	TRBJ2-1	TGCGCCAGCAGCTTGGTAGGGGGTGCCTACAATGAGCAGTTCTTC	CASSLVGGAYNEQFF
TRBV7-8	-	-	TRBJ1-2	TGTGCCAGCAGCCTCAATAGTGGGGTGACGAGCGGCTACACCTTC	CASSLNSGVTSGYTF
TRBV5-1	TRBD1	-	TRBJ1-2	TGCGCCAGCAGCTTAGGTTCGACAGGGAGCTATGGCTACACCTTC	CASSLGSTGSYGYTF
TRBV6-5	-	-	TRBJ1-4	TGTGCCAGCAACGCCAGAGGGGCAACTAATGAAAAACTGTTTTTT	CASNARGATNEKLFF
TRBV6-1	-	-	TRBJ1-1	TGTGCCAGCAGTGAATCGGGGTCGTCCACAGGAACTGAAGCTTTCTTT	CASSESGSSTGTEAFF
TRBV9	-	once	TRBJ1-2	TGTGCCAGCAGCGTAGAGGTCGGAGCTAACTATGGCTACACCTTC	CASSVEVGANYGYTF
TRBV29-1	TRBD1	-	TRBJ2-7	TGCAGCGTTGAAGAGACAGGGGGCGCGGGGCAGTACTTC	CSVEETGGAGQYF
TRBV9	-	-	TRBJ2-5	TGTGCCAGCAGCGTAGGGGCGGGCCCCTACCAAGAGACCCAGTACTTC	CASSVGAGPYQETQYF
TRBV19	-	once	TRBJ1-2	TGTGCCAGTAGTAGCGGCGTCCTCCCAAAGTACTATGGCTACACCTTC	CASSSGVLPKYYGYTF
TRBV9	-	-	TRBJ2-1	TGTGCCAGCAGCGTGGGGCGGATGGAGTACAATGAGCAGTTCTTC	CASSVGRMEYNEQFF
TRBV28	TRBD2	-	TRBJ2-7	TGTGCCAGCAGAGAACTAGCGGGAAACTACGAGCAGTACTTC	CASRELAGNYEQYF
TRBV4-1	-	-	TRBJ2-5	TGCGCCAGCAGCCAAGGGGACCGGGGGACCCAGTACTTC	CASSQGDRGTQYF
TRBV5-1	-	-	TRBJ2-7	TGCGCCAGCCGCCCCGGTTCAGACTACGAGCAGTACTTC	CASRPGSDYEQYF
TRBV10-3	TRBD1	once	TRBJ2-3	TGTGCCATCAGTGCAGGGGGCCCAGATACGCAGTATTTT	CAISAGGPDTQYF
TRBV27	TRBD1	-	TRBJ2-5	TGTGCCAGCAGTCCTCTGACAGGGGGCAGAGAGACCCAGTACTTC	CASSPLTGGRETQYF
TRBV9	-	-	TRBJ2-3	TGTGCCAGCAGGGTCAGTCCGGCAAGCACAGATACGCAGTATTTT	CASRVSPASTDTQYF
TRBV9	TRBD2	few	TRBJ2-1	TGTGCCAGCAGCGTAACTAGCGGGAACTACAATGAGCAGTTCTTC	CASSVTSGNYNEQFF
TRBV10-3	-	-	TRBJ2-1	TGTGCCATCAGTGAGTTTAGGGCCACCCACAATGAGCAGTTCTTC	CAISEFRATHNEQFF
TRBV25-1	-	once	TRBJ1-3	TGTGCCAGCAGTGAACCCGGGACGTTAGCTGGAAACACCATATATTTT	CASSEPGTLAGNTIYF
TRBV19	-	-	TRBJ1-1	TGTGCCGGAAAGAGTGGGGGGAACACTGAAGCTTTCTTT	CAGKSGGNTEAFF
TRBV18	-	-	TRBJ1-5	TGTGCCAGCTCCCCAGCGGCAGGGGGCAATCAGCCCCAGCATTTT	CASSPAAGGNQPQHF
TRBV10-2	-	-	TRBJ2-1	TGCGCCAGCAGTGAGTTTAGAGGCGCCCTATACAATGAGCAGTTCTTC	CASSEFRGALYNEQFF
TRBV4-3	TRBD2	-	TRBJ2-3	TGCGCCAGCAGCCACGGGACTAGCGGGAGGGGTACGCAGTATTTT	CASSHGTSGRGTQYF
TRBV20-1	-	-	TRBJ1-2	TGCAGTGCCAGAGAGAAGGGTGGCTACACCTTC	CSAREKGGYTF
TRBV28	TRBD1	-	TRBJ2-7	TGTGCCAGCGGTATGTATGGGACAGGGGACTACGAGCAGTACTTC	CASGMYGTGDYEQYF
TRBV28	-	-	TRBJ1-1	TGTGCCAGCAGTTTATCCGGGGTAGGCGAAGCTTTCTTT	CASSLSGVGEAFF
TRBV11-3	-	once	TRBJ1-1	TGTGCCAGCAGCACCCGATTTGGGCTGAACACTGAAGCTTTCTTT	CASSTRFGLNTEAFF
TRBV28	-	-	TRBJ2-7	TGTGCCAGCAGTTTTAAGGGCAGATTTTACGAGCAGTACTTC	CASSFKGRFYEQYF
TRBV27	-	-	TRBJ2-7	TGTGCCAGCAGTCCCAGGGGGGCAGGACAGGGGCTAGCGGGCTACGAGCAGTACTTC	CASSPRGAGQGLAGYEQYF
TRBV19	-	-	TRBJ1-2	TGTGCCAGTACAACCCGAGACACGTATGGCTACACCTTC	CASTTRDTYGYTF
TRBV6-1	-	-	TRBJ2-2	TGTGCCAGCAGTGATTGGGGGGAACCGCGGGTCGGGGAGCTGTTTTTT	CASSDWGEPRVGELFF
TRBV5-1	-	once	TRBJ2-5	TGCGCCAGCAGCCCCGGGGCTGAAGAGACCCAGTACTTC	CASSPGAEETQYF
TRBV28	-	-	TRBJ2-3	TGTGCCAGCAGTTTACGGACATCAGGCGCAGATACGCAGTATTTT	CASSLRTSGADTQYF
TRBV28	-	-	TRBJ2-7	TGTGCCAGCAGTTTCATTCTTATCGAAGGGACCTACGAGCAGTACTTC	CASSFILIEGTYEQYF
TRBV4-1	TRBD1	once	TRBJ2-3	TGCGCCAGCAGCCAAAGGACAGGGACAGATACGCAGTATTTT	CASSQRTGTDTQYF
TRBV7-9	-	few	TRBJ1-1	TGTGCCAGCAGCTTAAGGCAGGCCTCCTCTGAAGCTTTCTTT	CASSLRQASSEAFF
TRBV7-9	TRBD2	-	TRBJ2-2	TGTGCCACCCTCAACCTCGAGCGGGGAGGGGACACCGGGGAGCTGTTTTTT	CATLNLERGGDTGELFF
TRBV2	-	-	TRBJ2-2	TGTGCCAGCAGCCTAGAAGGAGGGGAGCTGTTTTTT	CASSLEGGELFF
TRBV7-2	-	-	TRBJ2-5	TGTGCCAGCAGCTGGCGGGCGGCCCAAGAGACCCAGTACTTC	CASSWRAAQETQYF
TRBV6-1	TRBD1	-	TRBJ1-5	TGTGCCAGCAGCGGCCATACAGGGGGCAATCAGCCCCAGCATTTT	CASSGHTGGNQPQHF
TRBV9	TRBD1	-	TRBJ2-5	TGTGCCAGCAGCGTTACCGGGACAGCTGAAGAGACCCAGTACTTC	CASSVTGTAEETQYF
TRBV5-4	-	-	TRBJ2-5	TGTGCCAGCAGCTCTACGCAGGGACGCGAGACCCAGTACTTC	CASSSTQGRETQYF
TRBV5-1	TRBD1	-	TRBJ2-5	TGCGCCAGCAGCTCCCTAGACAGGGGGTGGGAGACCCAGTACTTC	CASSSLDRGWETQYF
TRBV19	-	-	TRBJ2-3	TGTGCCAGTAGTATTGGAGGGGGCACAGATACGCAGTATTTT	CASSIGGGTDTQYF
TRBV29-1	-	-	TRBJ2-7	TGCAGCGCCGGGGACATATACTACGAGCAGTACTTC	CSAGDIYYEQYF
TRBV5-1	-	-	TRBJ2-7	TGCGCCAGCAGCATGGACTACGAGCAGTACTTC	CASSMDYEQYF
TRBV29-1	-	-	TRBJ1-1	TGCAGCGTTCAGTCGGCGGCTCGGACTGAAGCTTTCTTT	CSVQSAARTEAFF
TRBV6-1	-	-	TRBJ1-2	TGTGCCAGCAGTGAAATAAGAACAGGGCATGGCTACACCTTC	CASSEIRTGHGYTF
TRBV28	-	-	TRBJ2-7	TGTGCCAGCAGTTTACAGGGTCCTACCTACGAGCAGTACTTC	CASSLQGPTYEQYF
TRBV7-9	-	-	TRBJ2-2	TGTGCCAGCAGCTCCCGCGGACTACAGGTGAACACCGGGGAGCTGTTTTTT	CASSSRGLQVNTGELFF
TRBV9	TRBD2	-	TRBJ2-1	TGTGCCAGCAGCGTAGAAGCGGGAGATTTCAATGAGCAGTTCTTC	CASSVEAGDFNEQFF
TRBV6-5	-	-	TRBJ2-7	TGTGCCAGCAGACTTTCCCACTACGCCTCCGATGAGCAGTACTTC	CASRLSHYASDEQYF
TRBV28	TRBD1	-	TRBJ1-2	TGTGCCAGCAGTCAACAGACAGGGCGTAGCTATGGCTACACCTTC	CASSQQTGRSYGYTF